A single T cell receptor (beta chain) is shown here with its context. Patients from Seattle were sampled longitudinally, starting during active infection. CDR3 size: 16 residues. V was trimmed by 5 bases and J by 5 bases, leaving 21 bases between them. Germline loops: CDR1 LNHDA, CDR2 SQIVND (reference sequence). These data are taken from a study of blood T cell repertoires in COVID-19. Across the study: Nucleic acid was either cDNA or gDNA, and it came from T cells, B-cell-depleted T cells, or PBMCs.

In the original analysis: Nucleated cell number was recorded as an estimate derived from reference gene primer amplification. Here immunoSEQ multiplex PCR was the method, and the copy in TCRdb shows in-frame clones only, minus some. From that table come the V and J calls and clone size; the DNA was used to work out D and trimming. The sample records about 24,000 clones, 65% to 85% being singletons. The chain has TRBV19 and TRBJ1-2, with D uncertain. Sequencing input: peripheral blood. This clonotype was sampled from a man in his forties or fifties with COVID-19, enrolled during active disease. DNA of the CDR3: TGTGCCAGTAGTCAAGTCCCCGTTACCGAGGAATATGGCTACACCTTC. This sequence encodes CASSQVPVTEEYGYTF.